The present entry profiles one TCR beta chain with its context. This clonotype has just a few counts. What antigen it recognizes has not been identified. Base qualities are missing; no much larger clone stands one base away. The time point label of this sample denotes: pre-sensitization, week 0. In light of the paper, this sample's treatment or condition label describes: therapeutic diphenylcyclopropenone sensitization with weekly scalp DPC. At every patch-test visit, the blood draw took place before the patch test was put on. Patients were considered eligible if aged 18 to 70, diagnosed with alopecia and deemed suitable for DPC therapy, and patients were excluded if pregnant. Total RNA was isolated from unfractionated whole blood collected in Tempus Blood RNA tubes. These data originate in a study of human T cells and chemical hapten exposure (dated by TCRdb to 2020 to 2022). With respect to the entire study: For sensitization, 2% DPC in acetone was applied to a roughly 2 cm by roughly 2 cm area of upper inner arm skin. Weekly therapeutic DPC doses were additionally applied to the scalp of patients throughout the approximately 25-week study period. Patch testing was done on the upper back using Finn chambers containing 0.01% DPC, and results were scored after 6 days according to International Contact Dermatitis Research Group standards. The patient cohort, mostly female, included alopecia areata with under or over 50% scalp involvement, alopecia totalis and alopecia universalis. Libraries were combined into a pool for sequencing, and differences in TCR yield between samples came mainly from small differences in library volumes within the pool. In alopecia patients, the study followed how the peripheral blood TCR repertoire changed in vivo over primary and secondary sensitization to diphenylcyclopropenone (DPC), a hapten. Blood samples were taken from patients before sensitization (week 0) and then at 2, 6 and about 24 weeks after DPC sensitization. Around 30 alopecia patients provided blood for TCR sequencing at one to four time points (pre-sensitization, 2, 6 and 24 weeks).

The germline ends are 12 bases apart after V is trimmed by 0 bases and J by 2 bases. CDR1 SGHRS and CDR2 YFSETQ were looked up in the germline V gene. From cysteine to phenylalanine, the CDR3 is 16 amino acids long. The entry retains the CDR3 DNA only, 48 bases that are in frame from base 1. What the research found in general, with its limitations: Compared with pre-sensitization or healthy control sets, expanded TCRs formed significantly more large CDR3 similarity clusters, which is consistent with antigen-driven responses. The number of PT1 expanded TCRs positively correlated with patch test score, significant at thresholds 8, 16 and 32 but not 4. Because every patient had alopecia, a presumed autoimmune disease, the patients' immune response might differ from that of healthy individuals. The number of TCRs above 1 in 1000 frequency did not change with DPC sensitization; there was no evidence of global repertoire structure alterations. Repeated subsampling changed both the strength of the expansion versus patch-test correlation and the threshold at which the correlation became significant.

Libraries came from RACE. Sequencing used a NextSeq 500. Library preparation attached unique molecular identifiers to individual cDNA molecules for quantitative, reproducible TCR counting. For every blood RNA sample, sequencing covered both the TCR alpha and TCR beta chains. Per the source publication's procedure: Samples had a median of about 90,000 TCRs, with a range from 23,224 to 690,600. The Decombinator software suite was used to annotate the V, J and CDR3 of the TCR reads. Every sample was subsampled to the same number of TCRs (28,000) for the PS versus PT1 abundance plots. Expanded TCRs were defined as absent before sensitization and observed at least eight times at the 2-week time point. Using fastp trimming at Q25 and MiXCR clonotype assembly, TCRdb reanalyzed the public sequencing data and kept in-frame beta chains. Each entry is one CDR3 protein sequence, shown with its most common DNA and genes. These V and J calls are TCRdb output, not the study's own analysis. For this sample there are approximately 370,000 distinct CDR3 sequences; 5.5% appear just once. Jointly, the top ten make up around 8.6% of the sample.

This clonotype was obtained from a woman younger than 30 with alopecia areata. Some clones in this sample may be carry-over from other donors' samples. The sequencing here drew on whole blood, taken in connection with sensitization to the hapten diphenylcyclopropenone (DPC). The V and J genes are TRBV5-1 and TRBJ2-1; the D gene identity is not certain. CDR3 sequence: CASSLERRSTYNEQFF. The DNA sequence follows: TGCGCCAGCAGCTTGGAGAGGCGAAGTACCTACAATGAGCAGTTCTTC. With the rest looked up from the reference TRBV5-1 and TRBJ2-1 genes rather than sequenced, the full variable domain is KAGVTQTPRYLIKTRGQQVTLSCSPISGHRSVSWYQQTPGQGLQFLFEYFSETQRNKGNFPGRFSGRQFSNSRSEMNVSTLELGDSALYLCASSLERRSTYNEQFFGPGTRLTVL.